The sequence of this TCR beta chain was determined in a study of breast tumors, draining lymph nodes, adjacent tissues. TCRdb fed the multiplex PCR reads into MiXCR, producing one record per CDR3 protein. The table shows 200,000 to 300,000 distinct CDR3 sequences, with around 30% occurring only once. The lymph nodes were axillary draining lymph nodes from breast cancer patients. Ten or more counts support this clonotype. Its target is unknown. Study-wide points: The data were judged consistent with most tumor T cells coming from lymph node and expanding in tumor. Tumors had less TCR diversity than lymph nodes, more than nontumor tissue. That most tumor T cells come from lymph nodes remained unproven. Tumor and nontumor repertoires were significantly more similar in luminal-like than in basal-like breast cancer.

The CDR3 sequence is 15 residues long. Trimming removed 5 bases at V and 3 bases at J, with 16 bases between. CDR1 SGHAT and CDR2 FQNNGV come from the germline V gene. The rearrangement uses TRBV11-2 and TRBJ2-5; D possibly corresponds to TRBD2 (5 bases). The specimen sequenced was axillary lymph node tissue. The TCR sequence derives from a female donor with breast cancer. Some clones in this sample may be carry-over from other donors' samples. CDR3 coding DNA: TGTGCCAGCAGCCCTTCCGGGGTTATTGAAGAGACCCAGTACTTC. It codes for CASSPSGVIEETQYF. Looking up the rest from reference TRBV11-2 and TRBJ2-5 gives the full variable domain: EAGVAQSPRYKIIEKRQSVAFWCNPISGHATLYWYQQILGQGPKLLIQFQNNGVVDDSQLPKDRFSAERLKGVDSTLKIQPAKLEDSAVYLCASSPSGVIEETQYFGPGTRLLVL.